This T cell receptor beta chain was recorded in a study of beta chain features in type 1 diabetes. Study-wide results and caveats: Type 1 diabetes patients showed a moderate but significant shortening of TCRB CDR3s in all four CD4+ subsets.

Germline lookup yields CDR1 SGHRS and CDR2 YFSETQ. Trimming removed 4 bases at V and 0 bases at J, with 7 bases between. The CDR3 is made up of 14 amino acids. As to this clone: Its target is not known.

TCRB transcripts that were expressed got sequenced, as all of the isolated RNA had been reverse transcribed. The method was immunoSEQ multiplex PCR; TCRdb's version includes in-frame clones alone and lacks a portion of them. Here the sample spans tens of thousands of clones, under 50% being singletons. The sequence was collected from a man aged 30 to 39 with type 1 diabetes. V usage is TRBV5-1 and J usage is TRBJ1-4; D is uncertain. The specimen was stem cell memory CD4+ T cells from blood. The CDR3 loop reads CASSREATNEKLFF. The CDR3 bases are TGCGCCAGCAGCAGAGAGGCAACTAATGAAAAACTGTTTTTT.